Following are 28 T cell receptor beta chains from one sample sequenced in a study of T-cell memory formation after mild COVID-19. TCRdb analysed the 5' RACE reads with MiXCR anew, one entry per CDR3 protein. The table has 150,000 to 200,000 distinct CDR3 sequences, around a sixth seen once; the top ten hold roughly 3.7%. Sequenced: PBMCs or a T cell subset sorted from them (not recorded which). Source of these receptors: a man between 18 and 35 years old who had mild COVID-19 (a few samples of this study predate the infection). Cell type and time point are not known.

The J gene is TRBJ2-3, the V gene TRBV5-1, with a weak D call TRBD1 (5 bases). The length of the CDR3 is 14 residues. Germline V CDR1 and CDR2: SGHRS, YFSETQ. Trimming shortened V by 0 bases and J by 8 bases, and 13 bases separated the two germline ends. Here the CDR3 DNA reads TGCGCCAGCAGCTTGGATCAGGATCAGGGTACGCAGTATTTT. Protein product: CASSLDQDQGTQYF.

This chain links TRBV5-1 with TRBJ2-1, with D perhaps TRBD2 (6 bases). The germline V gene has CDR1 SGHRS and CDR2 YFSETQ. This CDR3 has 15 residues. The germline V and J ends were trimmed by 0 bases and 4 bases, with 11 bases remaining between them. Written as DNA, the CDR3 is TGCGCCAGCAGCTTGGATCCGGGGGAATACAATGAGCAGTTCTTC. This gives the protein CASSLDPGEYNEQFF.

This clonotype was found many times. The chain has TRBV10-3 and TRBJ2-7, with 8 bases matching TRBD2. The germline gives CDR1 ENHRY, CDR2 SYGVKD. After removal of 6 bases from V and 2 bases from J, the junction contained 6 bases not matched to a gene. The CDR3 is 14 amino acids. The CDR3 DNA sequence: TGTGCCATCAGCGCCGAGGGACTAGCCTACGAGCAGTACGTC. Amino acid sequence: CAISAEGLAYEQYV.

This chain joins TRBV7-2 and TRBJ2-1; 8 bases fit TRBD2. The germline CDR1 and CDR2 sequences are SGHTA and FQGNSA. Unmatched junction bases numbered 4, after V lost 1 base and J lost 5 bases. The CDR3 covers 15 residues. The CDR3 bases are TGTGCCAGCAGCTTAGAGCCGGGGGGGCACAATGAGCAGTTCTTC. Translating gives CASSLEPGGHNEQFF.

This clonotype was observed a handful of times. This rearrangement joins TRBV12-3 or TRBV12-4 to TRBJ1-1; D possibly corresponds to TRBD1 (5 bases). The CDR3 runs 14 residues. The V and J ends lost 3 bases and 1 base respectively, with 9 bases between them. For the CDR3, the DNA is TGTGCCAGCAGTTTTTGGGGGGGGAACACTGAAGCTTTCTTT. The encoded protein is CASSFWGGNTEAFF.

The gene calls are TRBV20-1 and TRBJ1-5, with 7 bases matching TRBD1. V gave up 5 bases and J gave up 3 bases; unmatched junction bases: 10. Germline V gene lookup returns CDR1 DFQATT and CDR2 SNEGSKA (reference sequence). The CDR3 extends over 15 amino acids. The CDR3 sequence is CSAGRTGGINQPQHF. DNA of the CDR3: TGCAGTGCTGGCAGGACAGGCGGAATCAATCAGCCCCAGCATTTT.

Only a few counts were recorded for this clonotype. V usage is TRBV4-3 and J usage is TRBJ1-2; 9 bases are a match to TRBD1. The CDR3 consists of 16 residues. Trimming removed 4 bases from V and 5 bases from J; junction bases left unmatched: 11. Germline-derived CDR1 and CDR2 are LGHNA and YSLEER. The CDR3 region is CASSLGNRGHGYGYTF. DNA of the CDR3: TGCGCCAGCAGCCTAGGGAACAGGGGGCACGGATATGGCTACACCTTC.

This clonotype was picked up one time. The chain links TRBV27 to TRBJ1-2, with 7 bases that match TRBD1. The germline V gene encodes CDR1 MNHEY and CDR2 SMNVEV (reference sequence). With 5 bases clipped from V and 1 base from J, the junction kept 13 bases outside the gene matches. The CDR3 extends over 17 amino acids. CDR3 sequence reads: CASSTRGQQNHNYGYTF. In DNA, the CDR3 is TGTGCCAGCAGTACAAGGGGGCAACAAAACCATAACTATGGCTACACCTTC.

This clonotype has at least ten counts. The chain combines TRBV5-1 with TRBJ2-7, with 7 bases lining up with TRBD2. J gave up 0 bases and V 4 bases, and 10 bases lay outside the gene matches. The length of the CDR3 is 16 residues. The germline gives CDR1 SGHRS, CDR2 YFSETQ. The CDR3, as DNA: TGCGCCAGCAGCAAACCTGGGGGGGACTTCTCCTACGAGCAGTACTTC. Amino acids: CASSKPGGDFSYEQYF.

This clonotype occurred a few times. J is TRBJ2-5 and V is TRBV7-3, with D perhaps TRBD2 (5 bases). This CDR3 has 13 residues. The germline V and J ends were trimmed by 8 bases and 2 bases, with 12 bases remaining between them. Germline values: CDR1 SGHTA, CDR2 FQGTGA. The CDR3 DNA is TGTGCCAGCGGTAGAGGGAATCAAGAGACCCAGTACTTC. Residues: CASGRGNQETQYF.

The rearrangement links TRBV7-9 to TRBJ2-5; D is undetermined. V lost 8 bases and J lost 5, with 9 bases in between. From germline, CDR1 is SEHNR and CDR2 FQNEAQ (reference sequence). The length of the CDR3 is 11 residues. The CDR3 DNA reads TGTGCCAGCTCCATCTTTGAGACCCAGTACTTC. As protein: CASSIFETQYF.

The V and J genes are TRBV7-2 and TRBJ1-1; D gene unclear. Germline CDR1 reads SGHTA; CDR2 reads FQGNSA. The CDR3 consists of 16 residues. Trimming cost V 3 bases and J 1 base, with 15 bases left between them. The CDR3 DNA follows: TGTGCCAGCAGCTTTTCTTGGGCCGCAGGGAACACTGAAGCTTTCTTT. It encodes CASSFSWAAGNTEAFF.

V and J are TRBV6-6 and TRBJ1-3; 7 nucleotides line up with TRBD1. V was clipped by 5 bases and J by 7 bases; unmatched bases: 8. There are 14 residues in the CDR3. CDR1 MNHNY and CDR2 SVGAGI come from the germline V gene (reference sequence). The DNA of the CDR3 is TGTGCCAGCAGTACAGGGGATAGCCGGAACACCATATATTTT. Its translation: CASSTGDSRNTIYF.

V gene TRBV7-2 combines with J gene TRBJ2-3, with D perhaps matching TRBD1 or TRBD2 (5 bases each). The CDR3 is 12 residues long. The V end lost 5 bases, the J end lost 6 bases, and 9 bases lay between the germline ends. From germline, CDR1 is SGHTA and CDR2 FQGNSA. Here the CDR3 DNA reads TGTGCCAGCAGCCGCTGGGGGGATACGCAGTATTTT. It yields the protein CASSRWGDTQYF.

The V and J genes are TRBV7-9 and TRBJ1-3, with D uncertain. The CDR3 is 15 amino acids. The germline V gene encodes CDR1 SEHNR and CDR2 FQNEAQ (reference sequence). The V and J ends lost 5 bases and 2 bases respectively, with 13 bases between them. CDR3 nucleotide sequence: TGTGCCAGCAGCCCTCGGGGAGAAGCTGGAAACACCATATATTTT. Translating it yields CASSPRGEAGNTIYF.

In this sample, this clonotype turned up a few times. The chain is built from TRBV7-9 and TRBJ1-2; D is perhaps TRBD1 (5 bases). The CDR3 covers 13 residues. Germline V gene data show CDR1 as SEHNR and CDR2 as FQNEAQ (reference sequence). Trimming shortened V by 2 bases and J by 8 bases, and 12 bases separated the two germline ends. Here the CDR3 reads CASSLLVGDGYTF. The CDR3 region has the DNA TGTGCCAGCAGCTTATTGGTAGGGGACGGCTACACCTTC.

The chain has TRBV9 and TRBJ2-2; D is ambiguous. Germline V gene sequence: CDR1 SGDLS, CDR2 YYNGEE. The germline V and J ends were trimmed by 0 bases and 6 bases, with 9 bases remaining between them. This CDR3 spans 14 amino acids. The CDR3 loop is CASSVVGGAGELFF. CDR3 bases: TGTGCCAGCAGCGTAGTCGGTGGGGCCGGGGAGCTGTTTTTT.

In its sample, this clonotype was seen many times. This sequence joins TRBV7-2 and TRBJ2-4, with 9 bases lining up with TRBD1. The V segment lost 1 base and the J segment 8 bases; nucleotides outside the gene matches: 6. The CDR3 totals 15 residues. Per the germline V gene, CDR1 is SGHTA and CDR2 is FQGNSA. The CDR3 here is CASSLGDRVRDIQYF. The CDR3 nucleotides are TGTGCCAGCAGCTTAGGGGACAGGGTTAGGGACATTCAGTACTTC. The variable domain in full, with the rest retrieved from reference TRBV7-2 and TRBJ2-4, is GAGVSQSPSNKVTEKGKDVELRCDPISGHTALYWYRQSLGQGLEFLIYFQGNSAPDKSGLPSDRFSAERTGGSVSTLTIQRTQQEDSAVYLCASSLGDRVRDIQYFGAGTRLSVL.

This clonotype came up a few times. The chain employs TRBV7-2 and TRBJ1-6; perhaps TRBD1 as D (5 bases). Per germline, CDR1 SGHTA and CDR2 FQGNSA. V lost 8 bases and J lost 7, with 9 bases in between. This CDR3 has 12 amino acids. CDR3: CASREGNSPLHF. In DNA, the CDR3 is TGTGCCAGCCGGGAGGGGAATTCACCCCTCCACTTT. Full variable domain (remainder filled in from reference TRBV7-2 and TRBJ1-6): GAGVSQSPSNKVTEKGKDVELRCDPISGHTALYWYRQSLGQGLEFLIYFQGNSAPDKSGLPSDRFSAERTGGSVSTLTIQRTQQEDSAVYLCASREGNSPLHFGNGTRLTVT.

This clonotype was detected a few times. This chain uses TRBV4-3 with TRBJ2-7; possible D gene TRBD2, 5 bases. Trimming took off 0 bases at V and 1 base at J, with 13 bases between the two ends. The CDR3 extends over 16 amino acids. Germline V gene lookup returns CDR1 LGHNA and CDR2 YSLEER. The CDR3 DNA sequence: TGCGCCAGCAGCCAAGAGAGGGTGACACATTCCTACGAGCAGTACTTC. As protein: CASSQERVTHSYEQYF.

V gene TRBV6-6 combines with J gene TRBJ2-3; TRBD2 aligns across 13 bases. Germline-derived CDR1 and CDR2 are MNHNY and SVGAGI (reference sequence). The CDR3 length is 18 residues. J was trimmed by 4 bases and V by 2 bases; bases with no gene match: 9. This CDR3 reads CASSYRLAGGGSSDTQYF. The DNA of the CDR3 is TGTGCCAGCAGTTACCGACTAGCGGGGGGCGGTAGTTCAGATACGCAGTATTTT.

This clonotype came up many times. The chain has TRBV3-1 and TRBJ1-2; 7 nucleotides align to TRBD1. The CDR3 length is 13 residues. Germline V CDR1 and CDR2: LGHDT, YNNKEL (reference sequence). After removal of 2 bases from V and 6 bases from J, the junction contained 3 bases not matched to a gene. In DNA form, the CDR3 reads TGTGCCAGCAGCCAACGGACAGGAAATGGCTACACCTTC. Translating it yields CASSQRTGNGYTF.

A few counts support this clonotype. The DNA for the CDR3 is TGCAGTGCTAGTTGGAGTCGAGGTGGCACAGATACGCAGTATTTT. Its translation: CSASWSRGGTDTQYF. This chain links TRBV20-1 with TRBJ2-3, with D unclear. Germline values: CDR1 DFQATT, CDR2 SNEGSKA (reference sequence). CDR3 length: 15 residues. Trimming cost V 3 bases and J 1 base, with 14 bases left between them.

This clonotype was detected a few times. The rearrangement links TRBV7-2 to TRBJ1-2, with D unresolved. The CDR3 consists of 14 residues. Germline lookup yields CDR1 SGHTA and CDR2 FQGNSA. Trimming pared 4 bases from V and 3 bases from J, leaving 12 bases between. CDR3 region: CASSSMRGDYGYTF. In DNA, the CDR3 is TGTGCCAGCAGCTCAATGCGCGGGGACTATGGCTACACCTTC.

This clonotype was counted ten times or more. The chain has TRBV7-2 and TRBJ2-1, with no clear D. CDR1 SGHTA and CDR2 FQGNSA come from the germline V gene. CDR3 length: 16 residues. Trimming took 2 bases from V and 3 from J, leaving 14 bases between them. In nucleotides, the CDR3 is TGTGCCAGCAGCTTATTTGGTAGGCTCTACTACAATGAGCAGTTCTTC. It codes for CASSLFGRLYYNEQFF.

This clonotype showed up just a few times. The chain combines TRBV21-1 with TRBJ2-2; TRBD1 reflects the table's D call only, with no check against the DNA. TRBV21-1 is reported as a pseudogene. CDR3 length equals 19 residues. The CDR3 is CASSKGATDPPLNTGELFF. The CDR3 coding sequence is TGTGCCAGCAGCAAAGGGGCTACGGACCCCCCGTTGAACACCGGGGAGCTGTTTTTT.

The table lists this clonotype with many counts. The chain combines TRBV7-9 with TRBJ1-2; 8 nucleotides match TRBD1. The V and J ends lost 2 bases and 6 bases, in that order; junction bases with no gene match: 5. CDR1 and CDR2 from the germline V gene are SEHNR and FQNEAQ (reference sequence). The CDR3 consists of 14 residues. In DNA, the CDR3 is TGTGCCAGCAGCTTACAGGGGGCGGCTGATGGCTACACCTTC. This codes for CASSLQGAADGYTF.

The CDR3 nucleotides are TGTGCCAGCAGTCTACGACAGGTATCACTCAATCAGCCCCAGCATTTT. It codes for CASSLRQVSLNQPQHF. V and J are TRBV6-2 or TRBV6-3 and TRBJ1-5, with D possibly TRBD1 on 6 matching bases. In germline, CDR1 is MNHEY, CDR2 SVGEGT. This CDR3 has 16 amino acids. The ends were cut back, 5 bases at V and 3 bases at J, with 17 bases in the middle.